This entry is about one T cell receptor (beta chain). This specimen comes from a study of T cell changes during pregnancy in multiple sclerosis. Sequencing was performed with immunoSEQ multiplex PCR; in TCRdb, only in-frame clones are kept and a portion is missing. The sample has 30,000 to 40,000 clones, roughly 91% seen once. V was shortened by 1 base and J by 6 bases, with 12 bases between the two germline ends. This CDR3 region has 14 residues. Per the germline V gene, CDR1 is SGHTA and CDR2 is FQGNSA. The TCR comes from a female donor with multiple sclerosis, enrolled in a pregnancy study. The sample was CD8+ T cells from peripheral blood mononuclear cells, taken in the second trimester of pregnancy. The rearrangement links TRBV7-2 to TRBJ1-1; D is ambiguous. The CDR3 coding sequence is TGTGCCAGCAGCTTAGACAGTAACGTCCCTGAAGCTTTCTTT. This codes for CASSLDSNVPEAFF.